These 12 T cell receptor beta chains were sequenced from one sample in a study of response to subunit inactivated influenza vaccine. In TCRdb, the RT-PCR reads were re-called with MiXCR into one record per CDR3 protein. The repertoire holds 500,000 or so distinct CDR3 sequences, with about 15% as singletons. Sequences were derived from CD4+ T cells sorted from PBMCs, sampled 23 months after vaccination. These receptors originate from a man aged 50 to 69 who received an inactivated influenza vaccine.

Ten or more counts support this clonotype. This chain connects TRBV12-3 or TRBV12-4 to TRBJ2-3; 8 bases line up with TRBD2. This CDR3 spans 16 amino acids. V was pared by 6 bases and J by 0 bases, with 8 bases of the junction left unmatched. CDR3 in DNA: TGTGCCAGCAGCCCAACTAGCGGAACTAGCACAGATACGCAGTATTTT. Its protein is CASSPTSGTSTDTQYF.

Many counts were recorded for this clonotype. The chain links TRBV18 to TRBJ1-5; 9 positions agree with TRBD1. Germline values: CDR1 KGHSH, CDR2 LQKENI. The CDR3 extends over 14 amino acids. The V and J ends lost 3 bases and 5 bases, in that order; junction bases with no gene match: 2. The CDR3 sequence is CASSPGQGDQPQHF. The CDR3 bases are TGTGCCAGCTCACCGGGACAGGGAGATCAGCCCCAGCATTTT.

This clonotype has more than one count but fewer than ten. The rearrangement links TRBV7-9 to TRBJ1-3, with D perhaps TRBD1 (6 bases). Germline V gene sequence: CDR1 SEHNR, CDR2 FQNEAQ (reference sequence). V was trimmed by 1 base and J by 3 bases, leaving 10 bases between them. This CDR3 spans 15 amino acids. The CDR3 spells CASSLGGHLGNTIYF. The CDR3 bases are TGTGCCAGCAGCTTAGGGGGACACCTTGGAAACACCATATATTTT.

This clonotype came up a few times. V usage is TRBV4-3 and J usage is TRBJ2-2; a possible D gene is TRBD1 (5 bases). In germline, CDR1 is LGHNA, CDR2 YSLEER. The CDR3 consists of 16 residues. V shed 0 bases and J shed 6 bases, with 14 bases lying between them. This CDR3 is CASSQDVPKGAGELFF. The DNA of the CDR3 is TGCGCCAGCAGCCAAGATGTCCCCAAAGGGGCCGGGGAGCTGTTTTTT.

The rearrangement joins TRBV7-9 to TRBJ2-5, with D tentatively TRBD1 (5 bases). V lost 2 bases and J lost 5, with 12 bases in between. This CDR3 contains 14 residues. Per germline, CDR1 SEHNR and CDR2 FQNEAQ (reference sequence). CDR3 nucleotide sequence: TGTGCCAGCAGCTTATTATCCAGGGTGGAGACCCAGTACTTC. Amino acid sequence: CASSLLSRVETQYF.

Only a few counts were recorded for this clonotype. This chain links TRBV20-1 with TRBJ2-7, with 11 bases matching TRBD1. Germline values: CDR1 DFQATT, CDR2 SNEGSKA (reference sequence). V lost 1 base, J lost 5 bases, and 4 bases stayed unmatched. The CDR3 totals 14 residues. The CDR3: CSARGTGGTDEQYF. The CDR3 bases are TGCAGTGCTAGAGGGACAGGGGGCACCGACGAGCAGTACTTC.

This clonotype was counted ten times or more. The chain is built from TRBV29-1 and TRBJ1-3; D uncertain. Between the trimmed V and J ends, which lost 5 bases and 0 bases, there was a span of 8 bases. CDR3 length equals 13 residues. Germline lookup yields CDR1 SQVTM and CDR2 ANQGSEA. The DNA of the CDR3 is TGCAGCGTTCTCAGGAGCTCTGGAAACACCATATATTTT. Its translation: CSVLRSSGNTIYF.

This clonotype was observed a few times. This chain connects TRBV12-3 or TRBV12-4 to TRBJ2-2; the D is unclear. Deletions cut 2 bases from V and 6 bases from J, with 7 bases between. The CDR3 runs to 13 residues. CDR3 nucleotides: TGTGCCAGCAGTTTATTTCTAGCCGGGGAGCTGTTTTTT. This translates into CASSLFLAGELFF.

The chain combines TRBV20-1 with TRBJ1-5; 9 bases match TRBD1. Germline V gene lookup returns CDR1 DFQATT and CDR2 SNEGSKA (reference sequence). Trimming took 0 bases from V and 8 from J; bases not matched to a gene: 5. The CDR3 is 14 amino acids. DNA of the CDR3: TGCAGTGCTAGAGACGGGACAGGGAGCGAGCCCCAGCATTTT. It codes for CSARDGTGSEPQHF.

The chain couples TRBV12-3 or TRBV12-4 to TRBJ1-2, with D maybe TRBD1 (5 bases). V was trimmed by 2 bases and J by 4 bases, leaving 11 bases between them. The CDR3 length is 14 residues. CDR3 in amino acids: CASSLFGTIYGYTF. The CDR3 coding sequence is TGTGCCAGCAGTTTATTCGGGACGATCTATGGCTACACCTTC.

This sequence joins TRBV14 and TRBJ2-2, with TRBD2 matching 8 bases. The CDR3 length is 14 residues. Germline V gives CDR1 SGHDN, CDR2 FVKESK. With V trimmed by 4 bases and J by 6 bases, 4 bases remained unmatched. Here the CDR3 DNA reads TGTGCCAGCAGCCTAGGACTAGCATCCGGGGAGCTGTTTTTT. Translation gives CASSLGLASGELFF.

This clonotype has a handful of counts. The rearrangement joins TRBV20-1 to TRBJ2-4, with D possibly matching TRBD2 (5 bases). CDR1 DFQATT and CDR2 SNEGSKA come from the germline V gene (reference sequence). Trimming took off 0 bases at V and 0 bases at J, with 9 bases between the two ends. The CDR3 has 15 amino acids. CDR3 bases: TGCAGTGCTAGAGAGAGGGTTCTAGCCAAAAACATTCAGTACTTC. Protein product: CSARERVLAKNIQYF.